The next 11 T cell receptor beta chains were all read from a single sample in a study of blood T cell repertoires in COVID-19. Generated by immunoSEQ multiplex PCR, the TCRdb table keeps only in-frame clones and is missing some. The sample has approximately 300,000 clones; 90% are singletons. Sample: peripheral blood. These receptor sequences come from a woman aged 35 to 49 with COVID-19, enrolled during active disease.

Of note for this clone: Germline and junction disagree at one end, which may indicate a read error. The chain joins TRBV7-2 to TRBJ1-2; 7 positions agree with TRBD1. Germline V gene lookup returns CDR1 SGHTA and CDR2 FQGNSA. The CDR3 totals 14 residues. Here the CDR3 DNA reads TGTGCCAGCAGGACAGACAGGGATAACTATGGCTGCACCTTC. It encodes CASRTDRDNYGCTF.

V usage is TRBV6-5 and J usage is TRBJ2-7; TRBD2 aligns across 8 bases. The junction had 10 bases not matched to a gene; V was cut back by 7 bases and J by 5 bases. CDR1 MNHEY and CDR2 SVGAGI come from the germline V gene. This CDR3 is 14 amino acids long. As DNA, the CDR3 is TGTGCCAGCAAACCGAGCGGGGGAGCGGACGAGCAGTACTTC. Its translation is CASKPSGGADEQYF.

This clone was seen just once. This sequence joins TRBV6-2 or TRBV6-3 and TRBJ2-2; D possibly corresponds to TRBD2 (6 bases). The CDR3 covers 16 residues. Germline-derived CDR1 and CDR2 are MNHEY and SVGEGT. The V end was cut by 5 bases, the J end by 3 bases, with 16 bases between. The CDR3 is CASSAAGSSHTGELFF. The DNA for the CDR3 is TGTGCCAGCAGTGCGGCCGGGAGCTCACACACCGGGGAGCTGTTTTTT.

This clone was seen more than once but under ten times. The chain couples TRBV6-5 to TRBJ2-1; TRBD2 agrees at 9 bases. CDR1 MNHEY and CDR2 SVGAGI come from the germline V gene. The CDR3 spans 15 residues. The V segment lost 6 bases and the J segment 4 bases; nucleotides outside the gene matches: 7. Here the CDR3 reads CASSYTAGGYNEQFF. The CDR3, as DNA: TGTGCCAGCAGCTATACGGCGGGAGGGTACAATGAGCAGTTCTTC.

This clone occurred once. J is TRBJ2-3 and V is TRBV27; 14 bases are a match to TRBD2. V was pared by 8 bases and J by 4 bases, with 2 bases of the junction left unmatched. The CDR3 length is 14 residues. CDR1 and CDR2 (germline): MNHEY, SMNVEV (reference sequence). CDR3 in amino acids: CASGLAGGADTQYF. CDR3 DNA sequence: TGTGCCAGCGGACTAGCGGGAGGCGCAGATACGCAGTATTTT.

CDR3 sequence reads: CASSLPLAGAKDTQYF. The CDR3 nucleotides are TGTGCCAGCAGCCTCCCACTAGCGGGAGCAAAAGATACGCAGTATTTT. This chain connects TRBV5-6 to TRBJ2-3, with 11 bases fitting TRBD2. Germline-derived CDR1 and CDR2 are SGHDT and YYEEEE. This CDR3 has 16 amino acids. J gave up 5 bases and V 4 bases, and 9 bases lay outside the gene matches.

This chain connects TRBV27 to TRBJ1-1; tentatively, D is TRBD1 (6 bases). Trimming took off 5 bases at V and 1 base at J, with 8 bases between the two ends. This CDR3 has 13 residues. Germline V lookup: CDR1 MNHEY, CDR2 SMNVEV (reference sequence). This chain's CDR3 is CASSPTGNTEAFF. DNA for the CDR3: TGTGCCAGCAGTCCGACAGGGAACACTGAAGCTTTCTTT.

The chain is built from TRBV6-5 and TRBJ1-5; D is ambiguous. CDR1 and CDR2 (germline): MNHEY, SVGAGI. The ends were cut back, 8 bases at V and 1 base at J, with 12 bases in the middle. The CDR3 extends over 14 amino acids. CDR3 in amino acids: CASGRSGSNQPQHF. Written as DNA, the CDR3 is TGTGCCAGCGGGAGAAGTGGAAGCAATCAGCCCCAGCATTTT.

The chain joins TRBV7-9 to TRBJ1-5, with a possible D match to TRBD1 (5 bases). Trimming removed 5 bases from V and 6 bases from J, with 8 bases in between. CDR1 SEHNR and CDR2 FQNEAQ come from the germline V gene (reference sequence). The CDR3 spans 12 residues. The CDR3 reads CASSRQGQPQHF. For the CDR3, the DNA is TGTGCCAGCAGCCGTCAGGGTCAGCCCCAGCATTTT.

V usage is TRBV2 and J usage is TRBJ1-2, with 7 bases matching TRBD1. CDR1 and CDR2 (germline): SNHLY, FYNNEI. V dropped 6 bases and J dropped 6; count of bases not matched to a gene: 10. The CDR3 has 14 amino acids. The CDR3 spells CASRTPDRVHGYTF. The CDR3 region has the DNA TGTGCCAGCAGGACCCCAGACAGGGTTCATGGCTACACCTTC.

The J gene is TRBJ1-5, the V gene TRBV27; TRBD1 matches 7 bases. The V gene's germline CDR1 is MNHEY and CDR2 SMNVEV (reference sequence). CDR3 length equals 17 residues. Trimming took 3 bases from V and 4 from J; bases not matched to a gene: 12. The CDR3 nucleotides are TGTGCCAGCAGTTTTGACAGGGAATTGGTAAGTAATCAGCCCCAGCATTTT. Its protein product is CASSFDRELVSNQPQHF.